Below, 14 T cell receptor beta chains from the same sample are listed, as sequenced in a study of T cell changes during pregnancy in multiple sclerosis (dated by TCRdb to the late 2010s). Libraries were constructed by the immunoSEQ multiplex PCR assay. Imported from immuneACCESS, the table was reduced by TCRdb to in-frame sequences with V and J called. These copies leave out some clones; in studies compared against another copy, an unresolved V gene accounts for under half, and the cause of the remainder is not known. Counted in this sample were about 80,000 clones; 92% of them appeared once. The top ten clonotypes cover almost 1.5% of the sample. Sequences were derived from peripheral blood, sampled before pregnancy. All receptors come from a female donor with multiple sclerosis, enrolled in a pregnancy study.

The chain uses TRBV7-9 and TRBJ1-5, with D maybe TRBD1 (6 bases). This CDR3 is 17 amino acids long. The germline gives CDR1 SEHNR, CDR2 FQNEAQ (reference sequence). The V end was cut by 5 bases, the J end by 0 bases, with 17 bases between. The CDR3 sequence: CASSLGNLGHSNQPQHF. CDR3 DNA: TGTGCCAGCAGCCTAGGCAATCTGGGACATAGCAATCAGCCCCAGCATTTT. The full variable domain, rest sourced from reference TRBV7-9 and TRBJ1-5, is DTGVSQNPRHKITKRGQNVTFRCDPISEHNRLYWYRQTLGQGPEFLTYFQNEAQLEKSRLLSDRFSAERPKGSFSTLEIQRTEQGDSAMYLCASSLGNLGHSNQPQHFGDGTRLSIL.

This clone was seen more than once but under ten times. The chain combines TRBV7-9 with TRBJ1-2; no clear D. Deletions cut 4 bases from V and 8 bases from J, with 17 bases between. The V gene's germline CDR1 is SEHNR and CDR2 FQNEAQ (reference sequence). The CDR3 extends over 14 amino acids. CDR3: CASSSQSSREGYTF. The DNA of the CDR3 is TGTGCCAGCAGCTCACAGAGTTCACGGGAGGGCTACACCTTC.

The chain recombines TRBV2 with TRBJ2-7; 16 bases fit TRBD2. The CDR3 is 16 amino acids. Germline CDR1 reads SNHLY; CDR2 reads FYNNEI. Unmatched junction bases numbered 7, after V lost 6 bases and J lost 5 bases. CDR3 region: CASRRGLAGGKNEQYF. In DNA form, the CDR3 reads TGTGCCAGCAGGAGGGGACTAGCGGGGGGGAAAAACGAGCAGTACTTC.

V is TRBV5-6 and J is TRBJ1-4; D ambiguous. CDR3 size: 13 residues. Trimming cost V 0 bases and J 6 bases, with 6 bases left between them. Germline CDR1 SGHDT, CDR2 YYEEEE. The CDR3 spells CASSLAEYEKLFF. The CDR3, as DNA: TGTGCCAGCAGCTTGGCGGAGTATGAAAAACTGTTTTTT.

A single count supports this clone. The CDR3, as DNA: TGTGCCAGCTCACCAGGGCCCACTGAAGCTTTCTTT. This translates into CASSPGPTEAFF. The chain links TRBV18 to TRBJ1-1, with D uncertain. Trimming removed 2 bases at V and 4 bases at J, with 5 bases between. CDR1 is KGHSH and CDR2 is LQKENI in the germline V gene. This CDR3 is 12 amino acids long.

V is TRBV6-5 and J is TRBJ1-2; TRBD1 might be the D (5 bases). Germline V gene sequence: CDR1 MNHEY, CDR2 SVGAGI. This CDR3 spans 13 amino acids. The ends were cut back, 0 bases at V and 6 bases at J, with 8 bases in the middle. The CDR3 sequence is CASSYSGQNGYTF. DNA for the CDR3: TGTGCCAGCAGTTACTCGGGGCAGAATGGCTACACCTTC.

Worth noting for this clone: The junction departs from the called germline gene at one end, perhaps through a read error. The V call is TRBV7-2, the J call TRBJ1-2; 8 nucleotides agree with TRBD1. CDR1 SGHTA and CDR2 FQGNSA come from the germline V gene. CDR3 size: 14 residues. CDR3 in DNA: TGTGCCAGCAGCGCCTACAGGGGGAAGTTTTTCGAAAACTTC. This codes for CASSAYRGKFFENF.

The chain carries TRBV11-1 and TRBJ2-5; D might be TRBD2 (7 bases). V lost 7 bases to trimming and J lost 5 bases, with 23 bases between them. Germline V gene data show CDR1 as SGHAT and CDR2 as FQDESV (reference sequence). The CDR3 is 16 residues long. The CDR3 reads CASTDDLGGGHETQYF. CDR3 nucleotide sequence: TGTGCCAGCACCGACGACCTAGGGGGGGGCCATGAGACCCAGTACTTC.

The chain joins TRBV13 to TRBJ2-7; D not resolved. V was trimmed by 2 bases and J by 2 bases, leaving 10 bases between them. In germline, CDR1 is PRHDT, CDR2 FYEKMQ (reference sequence). The CDR3 extends over 14 amino acids. This CDR3 is CASSLPGRTYEQYF. CDR3 in DNA: TGTGCCAGCAGCTTACCTGGCCGTACCTACGAGCAGTACTTC.

This clone has only one observation. The V call is TRBV5-1, the J call TRBJ2-5, with a weak D call TRBD2 (6 bases). V gave up 4 bases and J gave up 5 bases, with 12 bases separating them. CDR1 is SGHRS and CDR2 is YFSETQ in the germline V gene. The CDR3 runs to 13 residues. CDR3 in amino acids: CASSGDSRETQYF. The DNA for the CDR3 is TGCGCCAGCAGCGGGGACTCCAGGGAGACCCAGTACTTC.

The chain recombines TRBV2 with TRBJ1-5, with D unclear. The V gene lost 6 bases and the J gene lost 0 bases, with 12 bases spanning the gap. Germline lookup yields CDR1 SNHLY and CDR2 FYNNEI. This CDR3 is built from 15 residues. The CDR3 sequence is CASSLGGISNQPQHF. The CDR3 nucleotides read TGTGCCAGCAGCCTTGGAGGGATTAGCAATCAGCCCCAGCATTTT.

The rearrangement uses TRBV2 and TRBJ2-7, with D possibly matching TRBD1 (5 bases). Germline V gene sequence: CDR1 SNHLY, CDR2 FYNNEI. This CDR3 has 12 residues. Between the trimmed V and J ends, which lost 4 bases and 3 bases, there was a span of 7 bases. The CDR3: CASSVQGYEQYF. CDR3 bases: TGTGCCAGCAGTGTCCAGGGCTACGAGCAGTACTTC.

DNA for the CDR3: TGTGCCAGTAGTACCCTAGCGGGGGGGCCGTCTACGCAGTATTTT. Encoded protein: CASSTLAGGPSTQYF. J is TRBJ2-3 and V is TRBV19; TRBD2 matches at 12 bases. This CDR3 region has 15 residues. J lost 8 bases, V lost 4 bases, and 7 bases had no gene match. CDR1 LNHDA and CDR2 SQIVND come from the germline V gene (reference sequence).

This chain joins TRBV7-9 and TRBJ1-5; D is unclear. V was clipped by 1 base and J by 0 bases, with 4 bases between them. Germline V lookup: CDR1 SEHNR, CDR2 FQNEAQ (reference sequence). The CDR3 sequence is 14 residues long. The DNA of the CDR3 is TGTGCCAGCAGCTTAGATCATAGCAATCAGCCCCAGCATTTT. Translation gives CASSLDHSNQPQHF.